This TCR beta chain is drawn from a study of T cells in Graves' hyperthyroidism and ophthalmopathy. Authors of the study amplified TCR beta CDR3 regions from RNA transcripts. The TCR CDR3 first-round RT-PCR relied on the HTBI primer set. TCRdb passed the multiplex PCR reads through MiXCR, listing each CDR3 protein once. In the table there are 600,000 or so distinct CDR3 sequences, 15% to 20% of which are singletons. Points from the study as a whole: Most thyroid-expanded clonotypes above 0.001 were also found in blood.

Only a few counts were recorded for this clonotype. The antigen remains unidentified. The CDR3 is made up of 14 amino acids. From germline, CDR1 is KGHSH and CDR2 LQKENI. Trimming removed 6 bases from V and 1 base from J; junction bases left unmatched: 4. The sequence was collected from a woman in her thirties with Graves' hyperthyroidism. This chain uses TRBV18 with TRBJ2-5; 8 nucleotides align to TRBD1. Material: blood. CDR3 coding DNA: TGTGCCAGCTCCTCGGGACAGGCCCAAGAGACCCAGTACTTC. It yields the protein CASSSGQAQETQYF.